Below, one T cell receptor beta chain is given with its context. These data are taken from a study of preoperative IRX-2 immunotherapy in early breast cancer. The CDR3 covers 15 residues. V gave up 0 bases and J gave up 3 bases, with 8 bases separating them. Germline V gives CDR1 MNHGY, CDR2 SAAAGT. The protocol was immunoSEQ multiplex PCR, while the TCRdb copy is restricted to in-frame clones and leaves out a portion. Here the sample spans approximately 38,000 clones, 80% to 90% being singletons. Treatment of the sample: preoperative locoregional IRX-2 cytokine immunotherapy. The TCR comes from a human donor with breast cancer. This sequence joins TRBV6-8 and TRBJ2-2; D unclear. Sequencing was performed on lymph node tissue, taken after IRX-2 immunotherapy. The DNA of the CDR3 is TGTGCCAGCAGTTACTCCCGGGCGCACACCGGGGAGCTGTTTTTT. It specifies CASSYSRAHTGELFF.